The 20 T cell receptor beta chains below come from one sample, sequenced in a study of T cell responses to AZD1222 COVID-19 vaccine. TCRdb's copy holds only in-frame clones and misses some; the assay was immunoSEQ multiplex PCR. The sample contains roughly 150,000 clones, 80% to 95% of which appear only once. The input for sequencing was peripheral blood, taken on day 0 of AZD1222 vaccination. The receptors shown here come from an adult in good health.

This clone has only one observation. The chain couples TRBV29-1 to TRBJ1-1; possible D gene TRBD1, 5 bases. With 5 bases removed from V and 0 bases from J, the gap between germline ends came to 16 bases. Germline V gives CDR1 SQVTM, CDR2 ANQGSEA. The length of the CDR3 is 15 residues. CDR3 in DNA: TGCAGCGTTAAAGGGACGGACTTTATGAACACTGAAGCTTTCTTT. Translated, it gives CSVKGTDFMNTEAFF.

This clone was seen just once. CDR3 sequence (DNA): TGTGCCAGCAGCTTCCTTGGATTAAATCGAAATGAGCAGTTCTTC. This sequence encodes CASSFLGLNRNEQFF. This rearrangement joins TRBV7-2 to TRBJ2-1; no reliable D call. Trimming left V 3 bases short and J 7 bases short, with 16 bases between. Per germline, CDR1 SGHTA and CDR2 FQGNSA. The CDR3 spans 15 residues.

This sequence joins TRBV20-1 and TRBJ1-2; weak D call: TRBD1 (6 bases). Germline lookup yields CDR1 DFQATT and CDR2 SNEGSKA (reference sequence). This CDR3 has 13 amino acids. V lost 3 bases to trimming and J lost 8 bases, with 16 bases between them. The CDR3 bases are TGCAGTGCTAGTTTGTCAGGGGCGTGGGGCTACACCTTC. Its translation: CSASLSGAWGYTF.

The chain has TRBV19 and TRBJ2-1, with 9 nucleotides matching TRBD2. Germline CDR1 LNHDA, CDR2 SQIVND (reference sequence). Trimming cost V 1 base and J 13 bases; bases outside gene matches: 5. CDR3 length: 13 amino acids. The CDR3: CASSIGREGQQFF. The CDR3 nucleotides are TGTGCCAGTAGTATAGGGCGGGAGGGCCAACAGTTCTTC. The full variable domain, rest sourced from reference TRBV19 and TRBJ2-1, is DGGITQSPKYLFRKEGQNVTLSCEQNLNHDAMYWYRQDPGQGLRLIYYSQIVNDFQKGDIAEGYSVSREKKESFPLTVTSAQKNPTAFYLCASSIGREGQQFFGPGTRLTVL.

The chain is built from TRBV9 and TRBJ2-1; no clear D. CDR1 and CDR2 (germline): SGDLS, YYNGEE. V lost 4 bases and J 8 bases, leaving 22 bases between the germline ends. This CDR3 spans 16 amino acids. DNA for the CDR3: TGTGCCAGCAGCCTCCGTCCGGGCCCCGGTGGCGATGAGCAGTTCTTC. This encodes CASSLRPGPGGDEQFF.

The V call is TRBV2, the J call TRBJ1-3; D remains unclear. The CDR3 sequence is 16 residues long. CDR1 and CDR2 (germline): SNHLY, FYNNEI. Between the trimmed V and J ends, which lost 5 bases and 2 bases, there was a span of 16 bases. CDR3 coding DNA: TGTGCCAGCAGTCGGGCCTCTACTCCGACTGGAAACACCATATATTTT. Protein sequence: CASSRASTPTGNTIYF.

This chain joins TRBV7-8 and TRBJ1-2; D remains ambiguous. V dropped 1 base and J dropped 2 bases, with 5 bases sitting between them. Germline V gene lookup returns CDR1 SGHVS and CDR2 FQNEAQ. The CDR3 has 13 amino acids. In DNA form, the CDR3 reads TGTGCCAGCAGCTTAGTACAGAACTATGGCTACACCTTC. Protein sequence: CASSLVQNYGYTF. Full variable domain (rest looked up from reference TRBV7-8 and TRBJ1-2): GAGVSQSPRYKVAKRGQDVALRCDPISGHVSLFWYQQALGQGPEFLTYFQNEAQLDKSGLPSDRFFAERPEGSVSTLKIQRTQQEDSAVYLCASSLVQNYGYTFGSGTRLTVV.

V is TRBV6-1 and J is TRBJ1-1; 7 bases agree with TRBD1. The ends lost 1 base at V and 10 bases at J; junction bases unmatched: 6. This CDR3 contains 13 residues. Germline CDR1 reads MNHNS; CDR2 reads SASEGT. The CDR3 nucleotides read TGTGCCAGCAGTGAAGGAGGGACAGTACGAGCTTTCTTT. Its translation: CASSEGGTVRAFF.

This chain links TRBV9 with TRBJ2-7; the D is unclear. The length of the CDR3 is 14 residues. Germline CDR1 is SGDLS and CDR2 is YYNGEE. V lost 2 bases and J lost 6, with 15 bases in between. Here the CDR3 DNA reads TGTGCCAGCAGCGTCCTATCAGCGACGACCGAGCAGTACTTC. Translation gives CASSVLSATTEQYF.

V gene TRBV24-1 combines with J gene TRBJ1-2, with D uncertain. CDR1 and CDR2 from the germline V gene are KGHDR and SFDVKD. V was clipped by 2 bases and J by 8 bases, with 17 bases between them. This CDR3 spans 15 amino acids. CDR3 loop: CATSDSFVAGQGYTF. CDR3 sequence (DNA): TGTGCCACCAGTGATTCTTTCGTCGCAGGCCAGGGCTACACCTTC.

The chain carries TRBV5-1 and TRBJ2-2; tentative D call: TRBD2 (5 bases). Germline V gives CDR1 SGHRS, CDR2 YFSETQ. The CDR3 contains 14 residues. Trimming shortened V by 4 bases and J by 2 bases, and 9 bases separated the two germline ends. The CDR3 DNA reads TGCGCCAGCAGCAGGACTGCCAACACCGGGGAGCTGTTTTTT. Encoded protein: CASSRTANTGELFF.

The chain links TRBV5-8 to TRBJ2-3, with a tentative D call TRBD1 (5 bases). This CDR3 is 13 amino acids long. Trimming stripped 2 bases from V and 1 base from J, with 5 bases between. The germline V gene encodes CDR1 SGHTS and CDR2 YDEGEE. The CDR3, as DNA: TGTGCCAGCAGCTTACAGGGCACAGATACGCAGTATTTT. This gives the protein CASSLQGTDTQYF.

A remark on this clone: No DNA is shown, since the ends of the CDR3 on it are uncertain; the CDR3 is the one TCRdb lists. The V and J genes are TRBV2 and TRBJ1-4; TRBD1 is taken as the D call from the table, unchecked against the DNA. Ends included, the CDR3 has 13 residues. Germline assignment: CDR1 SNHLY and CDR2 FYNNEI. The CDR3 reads CASHISAGRKLFF.

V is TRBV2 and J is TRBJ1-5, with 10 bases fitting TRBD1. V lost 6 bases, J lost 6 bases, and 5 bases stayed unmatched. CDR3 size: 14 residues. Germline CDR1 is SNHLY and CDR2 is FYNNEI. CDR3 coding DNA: TGTGCCAGCAGGAGACAGGGGGCAAGTCAGCCCCAGCATTTT. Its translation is CASRRQGASQPQHF.

The CDR3 bases are TGTGCCAGCAACCTCGTGCGTAGCGGGAGAAGAGGTGGGAGGTCCACAGATACGCAGTATTTT. This translates into CASNLVRSGRRGGRSTDTQYF. The J gene is TRBJ2-3, the V gene TRBV2, with 9 positions matching TRBD2. V lost 7 bases to trimming and J lost 2 bases; unmatched junction nucleotides: 25. Germline CDR1 reads SNHLY; CDR2 reads FYNNEI. The CDR3 spans 21 residues.

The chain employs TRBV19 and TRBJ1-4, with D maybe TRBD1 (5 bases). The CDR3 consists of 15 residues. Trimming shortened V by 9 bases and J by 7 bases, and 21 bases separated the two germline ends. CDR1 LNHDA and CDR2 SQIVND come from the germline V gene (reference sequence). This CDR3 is CASRHNSFQGEKLFF. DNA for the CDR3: TGTGCCAGCCGGCACAATTCCTTCCAGGGTGAAAAACTGTTTTTT.

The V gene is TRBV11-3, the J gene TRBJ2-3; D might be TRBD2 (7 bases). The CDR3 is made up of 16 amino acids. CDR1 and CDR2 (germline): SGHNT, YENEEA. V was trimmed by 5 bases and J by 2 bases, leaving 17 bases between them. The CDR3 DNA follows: TGTGCCAGCAGCCTCGAACAGGGAGGGTTCACAGATACGCAGTATTTT. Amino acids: CASSLEQGGFTDTQYF.

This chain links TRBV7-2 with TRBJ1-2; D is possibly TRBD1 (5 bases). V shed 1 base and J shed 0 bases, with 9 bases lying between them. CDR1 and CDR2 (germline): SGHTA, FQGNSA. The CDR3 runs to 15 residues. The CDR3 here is CASSLGGRANYGYTF. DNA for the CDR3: TGTGCCAGCAGCTTAGGGGGCAGAGCTAACTATGGCTACACCTTC.

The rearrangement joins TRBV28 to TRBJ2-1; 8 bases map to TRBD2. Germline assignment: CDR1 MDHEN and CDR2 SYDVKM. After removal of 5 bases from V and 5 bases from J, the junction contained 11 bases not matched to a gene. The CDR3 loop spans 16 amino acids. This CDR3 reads CASSHPGLGGDNEQFF. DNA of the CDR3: TGTGCCAGCAGTCATCCGGGACTAGGAGGGGACAATGAGCAGTTCTTC.

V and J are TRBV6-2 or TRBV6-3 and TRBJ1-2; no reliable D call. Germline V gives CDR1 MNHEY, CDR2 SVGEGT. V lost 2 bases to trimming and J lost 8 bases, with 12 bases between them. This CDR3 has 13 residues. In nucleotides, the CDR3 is TGTGCCAGCAGTTACGACATCGGGCGGGGCTACACCTTC. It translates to CASSYDIGRGYTF.